This T cell receptor beta chain was sequenced during a study of cytomegalovirus exposure and HLA in healthy donors. General study findings and limits: Donors were assumed by presence/absence analyses to have roughly uniform sequencing depth. Clonal expansion, a later analysis showed, was greater in HLA-associated TCR beta chains than in equally common others. Highly shared variants forming one cluster were likely a sequencing artifact. Diagnosis of cytomegalovirus status made by the classifier reportedly showed high specificity and sensitivity.

This clone was seen a handful of times. Its specificity is not known. PCR used 60 Vbeta primers and 13 Jbeta primers. Sequenced by immunoSEQ multiplex PCR; TCRdb stores in-frame clones only, minus some. The repertoire includes 100,000 to 150,000 clones, approximately 80% of them detected once, and more than 8% sits in the top ten. From germline, CDR1 is SGHTA and CDR2 FQGTGA. The CDR3 sequence is 18 residues long. With 2 bases clipped from V and 1 base from J, the junction kept 8 bases outside the gene matches. The specimen was PBMCs. The chain couples TRBV7-3 to TRBJ2-2; 9 bases are a match to TRBD1. The TCR comes from a young man in good health and CMV-seropositive. DNA for the CDR3: TGTGCCAGCAGCTTAGGGCGCCCGGGACAGGGGAACACCGGGGAGCTGTTTTTT. Its translation is CASSLGRPGQGNTGELFF.